These 30 T cell receptor beta chains share one sample of origin, sequenced in a study of T cell responses to AZD1222 COVID-19 vaccine. Repertoires were generated with immunoSEQ multiplex PCR, while TCRdb's copy carries only in-frame clones and drops some. Of 140,000 to 150,000 clones in the sample, roughly nine tenths were seen once. Specimen: peripheral blood, collected 28 days after the second dose of the MenACWY control vaccine. The receptors shown here come from an adult who received the MenACWY meningococcal vaccine as a control.

This chain connects TRBV5-6 to TRBJ2-3, with TRBD2 matching 7 bases. Germline V gene data show CDR1 as SGHDT and CDR2 as YYEEEE. This CDR3 contains 15 residues. The junction had 5 bases not matched to a gene; V was cut back by 1 base and J by 3 bases. CDR3 nucleotide sequence: TGTGCCAGCAGCTTGAGCGGGATGGGGACAGATACGCAGTATTTT. Its translation is CASSLSGMGTDTQYF.

This sequence joins TRBV29-1 and TRBJ2-1; D call uncertain. CDR1 and CDR2 (germline): SQVTM, ANQGSEA. The CDR3 is 14 residues long. V was shortened by 4 bases and J by 6 bases, with 16 bases between the two germline ends. Here the CDR3 reads CSVGRQTNLNEQFF. The CDR3 DNA follows: TGCAGCGTTGGCCGGCAAACTAACCTCAATGAGCAGTTCTTC.

The rearrangement links TRBV4-2 to TRBJ1-2; D unresolved. The V end lost 0 bases, the J end lost 5 bases, and 4 bases lay between the germline ends. The CDR3 extends over 12 amino acids. Germline CDR1 is LGHNA and CDR2 is YNFKEQ. This chain's CDR3 is CASSQDQYGYTF. CDR3 DNA: TGTGCCAGCAGCCAAGATCAATATGGCTACACCTTC.

CDR3 protein: CASSPSRLNTEAFF. The CDR3 DNA reads as TGTGCCAGCAGCCCTTCGAGACTGAACACTGAAGCTTTCTTT. This sequence joins TRBV5-6 and TRBJ1-1; D remains ambiguous. Trimming took off 4 bases at V and 0 bases at J, with 10 bases between the two ends. The length of the CDR3 is 14 residues. Germline-derived CDR1 and CDR2 are SGHDT and YYEEEE. The entire variable domain, with the rest obtained from reference TRBV5-6 and TRBJ1-1, is as follows: DAGVTQSPTHLIKTRGQQVTLRCSPKSGHDTVSWYQQALGQGPQFIFQYYEEEERQRGNFPDRFSGHQFPNYSSELNVNALLLGDSALYLCASSPSRLNTEAFFGQGTRLTVV.

This clone was seen a single time. The chain uses TRBV5-1 and TRBJ1-1; the D is unclear. This CDR3 comprises 13 residues. Trimming shortened V by 2 bases and J by 9 bases, and 14 bases separated the two germline ends. Germline assignment: CDR1 SGHRS and CDR2 YFSETQ. The CDR3, as DNA: TGCGCCAGCAGCTTAACCACCGGGAACCAAGCTTTCTTT. Protein sequence: CASSLTTGNQAFF.

The chain carries TRBV5-1 and TRBJ2-1; D may match TRBD1 or TRBD2 (5 bases each). Germline loops: CDR1 SGHRS, CDR2 YFSETQ. There are 15 residues in the CDR3. V lost 1 base and J 4 bases, leaving 12 bases between the germline ends. The CDR3 DNA is TGCGCCAGCAGCTTGCCGGGACCCAGGTACAATGAGCAGTTCTTC. Translated: CASSLPGPRYNEQFF.

The chain uses TRBV20-1 and TRBJ1-1; D unclear. V lost 3 bases and J 0 bases, leaving 11 bases between the germline ends. The CDR3 sequence is 14 residues long. CDR1 and CDR2 from the germline V gene are DFQATT and SNEGSKA (reference sequence). The CDR3, as DNA: TGCAGTGCTAGTCCCGACCCCCTGAACACTGAAGCTTTCTTT. This codes for CSASPDPLNTEAFF.

This chain joins TRBV30 and TRBJ2-2; D gene ambiguous. Trimming left V 1 base short and J 6 bases short, with 12 bases between. Germline assignment: CDR1 GTSNPN and CDR2 SVGIG (reference sequence). This CDR3 region has 14 residues. CDR3 amino acids: CAWSGSLRAGELFF. The CDR3 coding sequence is TGTGCCTGGAGTGGCAGCCTCAGAGCCGGGGAGCTGTTTTTT.

The V gene is TRBV19, the J gene TRBJ1-5, with 9 bases identical to TRBD1. J lost 7 bases, V lost 5 bases, and 3 bases had no gene match. Germline loops: CDR1 LNHDA, CDR2 SQIVND (reference sequence). The CDR3 consists of 13 residues. This CDR3 is CASSGTGFQPQHF. The CDR3 DNA is TGTGCCAGTAGTGGGACAGGGTTCCAGCCCCAGCATTTT.

The CDR3 is CASSLLAYNEQFF. In nucleotides, the CDR3 is TGTGCCAGCAGCTTATTAGCCTACAATGAGCAGTTCTTC. The genes are TRBV7-3 and TRBJ2-1, with D unclear. V was cut by 2 bases and J by 2 bases, with 4 bases left in between. CDR1 and CDR2 from the germline V gene are SGHTA and FQGTGA. CDR3 length: 13 amino acids.

The chain is built from TRBV7-2 and TRBJ1-2; D not certain. V was trimmed by 10 bases and J by 7 bases, leaving 13 bases between them. This CDR3 has 11 residues. Germline V gene lookup returns CDR1 SGHTA and CDR2 FQGNSA. The DNA for the CDR3 is TGTGCCATCAGGCAGGCAGGTGGCTACACCTTC. Amino acids: CAIRQAGGYTF.

The chain joins TRBV6-1 to TRBJ1-2, with D hard to call. V was pared by 2 bases and J by 1 base, with 8 bases between. The CDR3 length is 14 residues. Germline CDR1 is MNHNS and CDR2 is SASEGT. The CDR3 DNA follows: TGTGCCAGCAGTGAATTTACAGATAACTATGGCTACACCTTC. Amino acids: CASSEFTDNYGYTF.

The chain recombines TRBV28 with TRBJ2-7; D remains unclear. V lost 11 bases and J lost 12, with 20 bases in between. This CDR3 spans 11 amino acids. Germline CDR1 reads MDHEN; CDR2 reads SYDVKM. The CDR3 spells CASYLRTAMYF. The CDR3 DNA follows: TGTGCCTCCTATCTCCGGACCGCTATGTACTTC.

This clone has just one count. The chain recombines TRBV11-2 with TRBJ1-1, with D unclear. The CDR3 sequence is 14 residues long. CDR1 is SGHAT and CDR2 is FQNNGV in the germline V gene. With 0 bases removed from V and 1 base from J, the gap between germline ends came to 6 bases. CDR3 sequence: CASSLDWGNTEAFF. CDR3 nucleotide sequence: TGTGCCAGCAGCTTAGATTGGGGGAACACTGAAGCTTTCTTT.

V and J are TRBV7-9 and TRBJ2-7; D is unclear. The CDR3 extends over 11 amino acids. Germline CDR1 and CDR2: SEHNR and FQNEAQ (reference sequence). Trimming shortened V by 6 bases and J by 2 bases, and 5 bases separated the two germline ends. The CDR3 sequence is CASSNTYEQYF. For the CDR3, the DNA is TGTGCCAGCAGTAACACCTACGAGCAGTACTTC. Full variable domain (remainder filled in from reference TRBV7-9 and TRBJ2-7): DTGVSQNPRHKITKRGQNVTFRCDPISEHNRLYWYRQTLGQGPEFLTYFQNEAQLEKSRLLSDRFSAERPKGSFSTLEIQRTEQGDSAMYLCASSNTYEQYFGPGTRLTVT.

The rearrangement joins TRBV9 to TRBJ1-2, with D possibly TRBD1 on 6 matching bases. CDR1 is SGDLS and CDR2 is YYNGEE in the germline V gene. Between the trimmed V and J ends, which lost 3 bases and 0 bases, there was a span of 15 bases. The CDR3 totals 16 residues. Here the CDR3 reads CASSGGQYPTNYGYTF. The DNA of the CDR3 is TGTGCCAGCAGCGGCGGACAGTATCCTACTAACTATGGCTACACCTTC.

This CDR3 is CASSPPGTSGRTDTQYF. CDR3 sequence (DNA): TGTGCCAGCAGTCCCCCCGGGACTAGCGGCCGCACAGATACGCAGTATTTT. This chain uses TRBV28 with TRBJ2-3; 11 bases map to TRBD2. V gave up 5 bases and J gave up 1 base; unmatched junction bases: 8. The length of the CDR3 is 17 residues. CDR1 MDHEN and CDR2 SYDVKM come from the germline V gene.

The chain recombines TRBV27 with TRBJ2-7; 9 bases fit TRBD1. This CDR3 spans 14 amino acids. J lost 4 bases, V lost 5 bases, and 6 bases had no gene match. CDR1 and CDR2 from the germline V gene are MNHEY and SMNVEV (reference sequence). CDR3 DNA sequence: TGTGCCAGCAGTAGCCGGGACAGGGCTTACGAGCAGTACTTC. Protein: CASSSRDRAYEQYF.

The CDR3 DNA follows: TGTGCCAGCTCACCACCCGTGGCGGAAAGTCAAGAGACCCAGTACTTC. This codes for CASSPPVAESQETQYF. The chain combines TRBV18 with TRBJ2-5; D is uncertain. The germline V gene has CDR1 KGHSH and CDR2 LQKENI. V was pared by 0 bases and J by 2 bases, with 13 bases between. The CDR3 extends over 16 amino acids. Filled out from reference TRBV18 and TRBJ2-5, the complete variable domain reads NAGVMQNPRHLVRRRGQEARLRCSPMKGHSHVYWYRQLPEEGLKFMVYLQKENIIDESGMPKERFSAEFPKEGPSILRIQQVVRGDSAAYFCASSPPVAESQETQYFGPGTRLLVL.

This chain connects TRBV7-3 to TRBJ2-3; D may match TRBD1 or TRBD2 (5 bases each). The germline CDR1 and CDR2 sequences are SGHTA and FQGTGA. The CDR3 is made up of 17 amino acids. V was pared by 4 bases and J by 1 base, with 18 bases between. The CDR3 is CASSSKGTGYGTDTQYF. CDR3 DNA: TGTGCCAGCAGCTCAAAGGGGACGGGGTATGGCACAGATACGCAGTATTTT.

The CDR3: CAISESVGTGQETQYF. As DNA, the CDR3 is TGTGCCATCAGTGAGTCTGTTGGGACAGGGCAAGAGACCCAGTACTTC. The chain employs TRBV10-3 and TRBJ2-5; the match to TRBD1 covers 9 bases. The CDR3 spans 16 residues. V gave up 0 bases and J gave up 2 bases; unmatched junction bases: 4. CDR1 and CDR2 (germline): ENHRY, SYGVKD.

The chain combines TRBV18 with TRBJ2-5; D call uncertain. The germline gives CDR1 KGHSH, CDR2 LQKENI. V gave up 0 bases and J gave up 7 bases, with 9 bases separating them. The CDR3 runs 13 residues. The CDR3 loop reads CASSPPGTWTQYF. DNA of the CDR3: TGTGCCAGCTCACCACCGGGCACCTGGACCCAGTACTTC.

The chain uses TRBV14 and TRBJ2-5; D is ambiguous. The CDR3 consists of 13 residues. Trimming pared 4 bases from V and 0 bases from J, leaving 6 bases between. Germline V gene sequence: CDR1 SGHDN, CDR2 FVKESK. This CDR3 is CASSRLDQETQYF. DNA for the CDR3: TGTGCCAGCAGCCGTTTGGACCAAGAGACCCAGTACTTC.

J is TRBJ1-5 and V is TRBV6-1; TRBD1 agrees at 10 bases. The CDR3 runs 17 residues. Losses at the gene ends were 0 bases for V and 1 base for J; bases not matched to a gene: 3. The germline V gene encodes CDR1 MNHNS and CDR2 SASEGT. CDR3 region: CASSEAKGQGSNQPQHF. The DNA of the CDR3 is TGTGCCAGCAGTGAAGCGAAGGGACAGGGGAGCAATCAGCCCCAGCATTTT.

The chain links TRBV7-6 to TRBJ2-2; D is unclear. The V gene lost 0 bases and the J gene lost 4 bases, with 12 bases spanning the gap. Germline V gives CDR1 SGHVS, CDR2 FNYEAQ. CDR3 size: 16 residues. CDR3 in DNA: TGTGCCAGCAGCTTAGCGATCGTAGGGCCCACCGGGGAGCTGTTTTTT. It yields the protein CASSLAIVGPTGELFF.

The V call is TRBV7-9, the J call TRBJ1-6; tentative D call: TRBD1 (5 bases). The V and J ends lost 7 bases and 7 bases respectively, with 14 bases between them. The length of the CDR3 is 14 residues. Germline lookup yields CDR1 SEHNR and CDR2 FQNEAQ (reference sequence). In DNA form, the CDR3 reads TGTGCCAGCACCGCGGGGGGTCCGAATTCACCCCTCCACTTT. Amino acid sequence: CASTAGGPNSPLHF.

This clone was seen only once. The chain employs TRBV2 and TRBJ1-2; tentatively, D is TRBD1 (5 bases). The CDR3 consists of 15 residues. The V end was cut by 0 bases, the J end by 8 bases, with 16 bases between. Per the germline V gene, CDR1 is SNHLY and CDR2 is FYNNEI. The CDR3 bases are TGTGCCAGCAGTGAAGCCGGGACGGGAGGATACGGCTACACCTTC. Translated: CASSEAGTGGYGYTF.

Here the CDR3 DNA reads TGTGCCAGCAGCCTGGGGGGCCTAGCGGGGCTTGCAGATACGCAGTATTTT. Encoded protein: CASSLGGLAGLADTQYF. The chain employs TRBV7-9 and TRBJ2-3; 9 nucleotides line up with TRBD2. With 5 bases clipped from V and 4 bases from J, the junction kept 13 bases outside the gene matches. The CDR3 runs to 17 residues. The germline V gene encodes CDR1 SEHNR and CDR2 FQNEAQ (reference sequence). Complete variable domain (other parts from reference TRBV7-9 and TRBJ2-3): DTGVSQNPRHKITKRGQNVTFRCDPISEHNRLYWYRQTLGQGPEFLTYFQNEAQLEKSRLLSDRFSAERPKGSFSTLEIQRTEQGDSAMYLCASSLGGLAGLADTQYFGPGTRLTVL.

The chain uses TRBV5-1 and TRBJ1-1; 7 nucleotides agree with TRBD1. V trimming: 4 bases; J trimming: 1 base; junction bases outside the gene matches: 4. This CDR3 contains 14 residues. The germline CDR1 and CDR2 sequences are SGHRS and YFSETQ. This CDR3 is CASSRGTANTEAFF. The CDR3 nucleotides read TGCGCCAGCAGCCGGGGGACAGCGAACACTGAAGCTTTCTTT. The whole variable domain, filled in from reference TRBV5-1 and TRBJ1-1, reads KAGVTQTPRYLIKTRGQQVTLSCSPISGHRSVSWYQQTPGQGLQFLFEYFSETQRNKGNFPGRFSGRQFSNSRSEMNVSTLELGDSALYLCASSRGTANTEAFFGQGTRLTVV.

This clone was detected only once. This chain joins TRBV5-5 and TRBJ2-7, with TRBD1 matching over 8 bases. The trim removed 4 bases at V and 2 bases at J, leaving 2 bases unmatched. Germline CDR1 SGHKS, CDR2 YYEKEE (reference sequence). The CDR3 extends over 13 amino acids. The CDR3 here is CASSGTGTYEQYF. CDR3 DNA sequence: TGTGCCAGCAGCGGGACAGGCACCTACGAGCAGTACTTC.